This T cell receptor (beta chain) was found in a study of T cell clones after liver transplantation. Study summary: Post-transplant blood was tracked for graft-donor-reactive T cell clones identified in a pre-transplant mixed lymphocyte reaction.

Study results and caveats: A significant post-transplant drop in circulating graft-donor-reactive CD4 TCRbeta sequences occurred in most of the 8 subjects.

On this clone: Its antigen is unidentified.

The length of the CDR3 is 17 residues. V lost 8 bases and J lost 0; bases outside the gene matches: 8. Germline loops: CDR1 SEHNR, CDR2 FQNEAQ (reference sequence). Libraries were prepared by immunoSEQ multiplex PCR; TCRdb keeps only in-frame clonotypes and omits some of them. The sample has 65,000 to 95,000 clones; roughly 80% are singletons. Here the sequenced sample was CD4+ T cells from blood, taken before liver transplant. The sequence was obtained from a human donor who received a liver transplant. The genes are TRBV7-9 and TRBJ2-2; 11 bases line up with TRBD2. The DNA of the CDR3 is TGTGCCAGCCCAACCGGGACTAGCGGATCGAACACCGGGGAGCTGTTTTTT. This sequence encodes CASPTGTSGSNTGELFF.